Listed below are T cell receptor beta chains from one sample, sequenced in a study of T cell responses to AZD1222 COVID-19 vaccine. Measured with immunoSEQ multiplex PCR; TCRdb has only the in-frame clones, and not every one. This sample has more than 100,000 clones, with more than 85% found just once. The input for sequencing was peripheral blood, taken on day 0 of AZD1222 vaccination. The receptor set was obtained from an adult in good health. Both conserved end residues are part of each CDR3. D genes are given only for firm matches. Not every row has a clone size; where given, it reads once, few, many or a size class.

NA	15	TRBV4-3	TRBJ2-3	NA	CASSQDWPRVDTQYF	TGCGCCAGCAGCCAAGATTGGCCCAGGGTAGATACGCAGTATTTT
NA	14	TRBV28	TRBJ1-1	NA	CASNSGGGIAEAFF	TGTGCCAGCAACTCGGGGGGCGGGATTGCTGAAGCTTTCTTT
TRBD2	17	TRBV28	TRBJ2-7	NA	CASSLALAGGNSYEQYF	TGTGCCAGCAGTTTAGCCCTAGCGGGAGGAAACTCCTACGAGCAGTACTTC
NA	12	TRBV12-3/TRBV12-4	TRBJ2-1	once	CASSFRYNEQFF	TGTGCCAGCAGTTTCCGTTACAATGAGCAGTTCTTC
NA	20	TRBV3-1/TRBV3-2	TRBJ1-4	NA	CASSRELVWPGIATNEKLFF	TGTGCCAGCAGCCGTGAATTGGTATGGCCAGGGATTGCAACTAATGAAAAACTGTTTTTT
NA	15	TRBV28	TRBJ1-2	NA	CASSFEQGSNYGYTF	TGTGCCAGCAGTTTTGAACAGGGATCTAACTATGGCTACACCTTC
NA	15	TRBV24-1	TRBJ2-7	NA	CATSDPVRGDYEQYF	TGTGCCACCAGTGACCCGGTCAGGGGGGACTACGAGCAGTACTTC
NA	13	TRBV3-1/TRBV3-2	TRBJ1-5	NA	CASSQGSNQPQHF	TGTGCCAGCAGCCAAGGATCAAATCAGCCCCAGCATTTT
NA	15	TRBV6-6	TRBJ1-5	NA	CAGKVGTGHNEPQHF	TGTGCCGGCAAGGTAGGAACAGGGCATAATGAGCCCCAGCATTTT
NA	13	TRBV2	TRBJ2-5	NA	CASSEASGGAQYF	TGTGCCAGCAGTGAGGCGTCCGGCGGGGCCCAGTACTTC
NA	12	TRBV19	TRBJ2-7	once	CASRGDSYEQYF	TGTGCCAGTAGGGGCGACTCCTACGAGCAGTACTTC
TRBD1	18	TRBV5-5	TRBJ1-5	once	CASSLSPGQGSSNQPQHF	TGTGCCAGCAGCTTGTCCCCGGGACAGGGGTCCAGCAATCAGCCCCAGCATTTT
TRBD1	14	TRBV6-5	TRBJ1-4	NA	CASSTQGAGEKLFF	TGTGCCAGCAGCACACAGGGGGCTGGGGAAAAACTGTTTTTT
NA	14	TRBV7-9	TRBJ1-2	NA	CASSPEGKSYGYTF	TGTGCCAGCAGCCCGGAGGGGAAGAGCTATGGCTACACCTTC
NA	15	TRBV19	TRBJ1-6	NA	CASSIRGQYNSPLHF	TGTGCCAGTAGTATACGGGGCCAGTATAATTCACCCCTCCACTTT
TRBD2	17	TRBV3-1/TRBV3-2	TRBJ2-2	NA	CASSQDGSGTYTGELFF	TGTGCCAGCAGCCAAGATGGGAGCGGGACCTACACCGGGGAGCTGTTTTTT
NA	16	TRBV15	TRBJ1-3	NA	CATSRDQVYSGNTIYF	TGTGCCACCAGCAGAGATCAGGTCTACTCTGGAAACACCATATATTTT
TRBD1	15	TRBV5-4	TRBJ2-1	NA	CASLLTGQGFNEQFF	TGTGCCAGCCTATTGACGGGACAGGGCTTCAATGAGCAGTTCTTC
TRBD2	15	TRBV2	TRBJ2-3	NA	CASSGPAGGPAPQYF	TGTGCCAGCAGTGGGCCAGCGGGGGGCCCAGCCCCGCAGTATTTT
TRBD2	18	TRBV10-3	TRBJ2-3	NA	CAISDRLAGGPRADTQYF	TGTGCCATCAGCGACCGACTAGCGGGAGGACCCCGGGCAGATACGCAGTATTTT
TRBD1	17	TRBV5-4	TRBJ1-3	NA	CASSKGQARGSGNTIYF	TGTGCCAGCAGCAAGGGACAGGCCAGGGGCTCTGGAAACACCATATATTTT
NA	13	TRBV7-9	TRBJ2-7	once	CASSLGGRYEQYF	TGTGCCAGCAGCTTAGGTGGTAGGTACGAGCAGTACTTC
NA	15	TRBV21-1	TRBJ1-3	once	CASSTKTDKGNTIYF	TGTGCCAGCAGCACAAAGACGGACAAAGGAAACACCATATATTTT
NA	11	TRBV30	TRBJ1-4	NA	CAWSVQGTLFF	TGTGCCTGGAGTGTACAAGGGACACTGTTTTTT
NA	12	TRBV6-6	TRBJ2-1	NA	CASSYSRDEQFF	TGTGCCAGCAGTTACTCGAGGGATGAGCAGTTCTTC
NA	17	TRBV30	TRBJ2-3	few	CAWSVLGVGTSTDTQYF	TGTGCCTGGAGTGTATTAGGTGTTGGCACTAGCACAGATACGCAGTATTTT
NA	16	TRBV6-5	TRBJ2-6	NA	CASSFQGDSGANVLTF	TGTGCCAGCAGTTTTCAAGGGGACTCTGGGGCCAACGTCCTAACTTTC
NA	14	TRBV28	TRBJ2-5	NA	CASSKTVYQETQYF	TGTGCCAGCAGCAAGACGGTGTACCAAGAGACCCAGTACTTC
NA	17	TRBV3-1/TRBV3-2	TRBJ2-1	NA	CASSHPPSWAGRNEQFF	TGTGCCAGCAGCCACCCCCCTAGTTGGGCTGGTCGGAATGAGCAGTTCTTC
NA	13	TRBV7-2	TRBJ2-2	once	CASSFPPAGELFF	TGTGCCAGCAGCTTCCCCCCAGCCGGGGAGCTGTTTTTT
NA	13	TRBV5-6	TRBJ2-7	NA	CASSGGQAYEQYF	TGTGCCAGCAGCGGGGGACAAGCCTACGAGCAGTACTTC
NA	15	TRBV9	TRBJ1-3	NA	CASSPRSLSGNTIYF	TGTGCCAGCAGCCCCCGGTCGCTCTCTGGAAACACCATATATTTT
NA	13	TRBV11-2	TRBJ2-2	NA	CASSLVGTGELFF	TGTGCCAGCAGCTTAGTGGGGACCGGGGAGCTGTTTTTT
NA	13	TRBV4-2	TRBJ2-1	NA	CASSPLKGAEQFF	TGTGCCAGCAGCCCACTAAAAGGGGCCGAGCAGTTCTTC
NA	11	TRBV30	TRBJ1-2	NA	CAWSDILGYTF	TGTGCCTGGAGCGATATTCTCGGCTACACCTTC
TRBD1	15	TRBV7-8	TRBJ2-7	NA	CASSSRDRGLREQYF	TGTGCCAGCAGCAGCCGGGACAGGGGGCTAAGGGAGCAGTACTTC
NA	14	TRBV7-2	TRBJ2-7	NA	CASSLSGGTYEQYF	TGTGCCAGCAGCTTATCAGGGGGGACCTACGAGCAGTACTTC
TRBD1	12	TRBV5-6	TRBJ1-2	NA	CASSRTGYGYTF	TGTGCCAGCAGCAGGACAGGCTATGGCTACACCTTC
NA	12	TRBV4-1	TRBJ2-7	NA	CASSQDPWEQYF	TGCGCCAGCAGCCAGGACCCTTGGGAGCAGTACTTC
TRBD1	14	TRBV9	TRBJ2-7	NA	CASSTGQGVYEQYF	TGTGCCAGCAGCACCGGACAGGGGGTCTACGAGCAGTACTTC
NA	14	TRBV6-2/TRBV6-3	TRBJ2-1	NA	CASSFLAWNNEQFF	TGTGCCAGCAGTTTCCTCGCTTGGAACAATGAGCAGTTCTTC
NA	14	TRBV27	TRBJ2-7	NA	CASSLIGGEGEQYF	TGTGCCAGCAGTCTCATTGGGGGTGAGGGGGAGCAGTACTTC
NA	12	TRBV16	TRBJ1-2	NA	CASRPEDYGYTF	TGTGCCAGCAGACCGGAGGACTATGGCTACACCTTC
TRBD1	14	TRBV5-1	TRBJ1-2	NA	CASSSTGADYGYTF	TGCGCCAGCAGCTCGACAGGGGCGGACTATGGCTACACCTTC
NA	12	TRBV29-1	TRBJ1-3	NA	CSVAVSGNTIYF	TGCAGCGTTGCGGTCTCTGGAAACACCATATATTTT
NA	16	TRBV27	TRBJ2-5	NA	CASRLLSSGWQETQYF	TGTGCCAGCAGACTCCTATCCTCGGGGTGGCAAGAGACCCAGTACTTC
NA	16	TRBV15	TRBJ2-7	NA	CATSRARGTGLDEQYF	TGTGCCACCAGCAGAGCGCGGGGGACAGGATTGGACGAGCAGTACTTC
TRBD1	15	TRBV19	TRBJ1-1	NA	CASHPTGVSSTEAFF	TGTGCCAGCCATCCGACAGGGGTGTCGAGCACTGAAGCTTTCTTT
NA	15	TRBV28	TRBJ2-7	NA	CASSLPPGGILEQYF	TGTGCCAGCAGTTTACCCCCCGGGGGTATCCTCGAGCAGTACTTC
NA	14	TRBV27	TRBJ1-6	NA	CASSLWGRDSPLHF	TGTGCCAGCAGTTTATGGGGGAGGGATTCACCCCTCCACTTT
NA	16	TRBV7-9	TRBJ2-3	few	CASSLRQGPHTDTQYF	TGTGCCAGCAGCTTAAGGCAGGGGCCCCACACAGATACGCAGTATTTT
NA	12	TRBV10-3	TRBJ2-7	NA	CAISADIKEQYF	TGTGCCATCAGTGCGGATATAAAGGAGCAGTACTTC
TRBD1	14	TRBV15	TRBJ1-1	NA	CATRQGTTNTEAFF	TGTGCCACTCGACAGGGGACCACGAACACTGAAGCTTTCTTT
NA	11	TRBV6-5	TRBJ2-7	NA	CATAASYEQYF	TGTGCCACCGCAGCCTCATACGAGCAGTACTTC
TRBD1	15	TRBV2	TRBJ1-5	NA	CASTQGGGFNQPQHF	TGTGCCAGCACCCAGGGGGGGGGCTTTAATCAGCCCCAGCATTTT
NA	14	TRBV11-2	TRBJ2-7	NA	CASTPLRGILEQYF	TGTGCCAGCACCCCACTTCGGGGGATTCTCGAGCAGTACTTC
TRBD1	14	TRBV30	TRBJ2-1	NA	CAWSSGQGYNEQFF	TGTGCCTGGAGCTCGGGACAGGGGTACAATGAGCAGTTCTTC
TRBD1	17	TRBV11-2	TRBJ1-3	NA	CASSPWDSPNSGNTIYF	TGTGCCAGCAGCCCCTGGGACAGTCCCAACTCTGGAAACACCATATATTTT
NA	14	TRBV18	TRBJ2-7	NA	CASSPSRGVYEQYF	TGTGCCAGCTCACCGTCCAGGGGGGTTTACGAGCAGTACTTC